Below, one TCR beta chain is given with its context. Its antigen remains unidentified. The entry originates in a study of PD-1 blockade in classical Hodgkin lymphoma. Each patient's relapse followed autologous stem cell transplantation, and brentuximab vedotin exposure varied. Applied to thawed PBMCs, magnetic negative selection was the method used to isolate CD8+ T cells. General study points: A significant rise in TCR diversity was seen by C4D1 for CD4+ cells but not for CD8+ cells.

Assay: immunoSEQ multiplex PCR; the TCRdb copy retains only in-frame clones and omits some. Of around 1,600 clones in the sample, 60% to 80% were seen once. The CDR3 is 17 amino acids. CDR1 and CDR2 from the germline V gene are MNHEY and SMNVEV (reference sequence). Trimming at V came to 6 bases and at J to 3 bases, leaving 10 bases not matched to a gene. The chain recombines TRBV27 with TRBJ2-3, with 12 nucleotides matching TRBD2. The clonotype was recovered from a human donor with classical Hodgkin lymphoma. The sample here was CD8+ T cells from blood, taken at baseline. The CDR3 coding sequence is TGTGCCAGCAGGACTTATTGGACTAGCGGGGAAACAGATACGCAGTATTTT. It is translated as CASRTYWTSGETDTQYF.